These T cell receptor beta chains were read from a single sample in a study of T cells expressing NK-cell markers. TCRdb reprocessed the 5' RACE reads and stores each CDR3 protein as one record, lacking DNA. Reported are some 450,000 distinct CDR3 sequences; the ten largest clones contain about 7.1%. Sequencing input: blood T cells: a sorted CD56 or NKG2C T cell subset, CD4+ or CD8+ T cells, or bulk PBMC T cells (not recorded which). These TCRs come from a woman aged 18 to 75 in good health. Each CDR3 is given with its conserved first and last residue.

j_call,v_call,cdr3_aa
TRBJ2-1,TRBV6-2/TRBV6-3,CASSDEGGGVYNEQFF
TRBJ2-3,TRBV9,CASSVSVAGVGTDTQYF
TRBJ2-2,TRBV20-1,CSAPGITGPLNTGELFF
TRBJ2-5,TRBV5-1,CASSLDVGQTQYF
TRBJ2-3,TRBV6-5,CASSYRGLAGVDTQHF
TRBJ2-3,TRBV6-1,CAGSTSGGSDTQYF
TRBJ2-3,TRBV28,CASSPWRASGATDTQYF
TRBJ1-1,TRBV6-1,CASSERITVNTEAFF
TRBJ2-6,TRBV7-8,CASSLLTDNSGANVLTF
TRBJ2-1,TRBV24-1,CATSRDRGLSEQFF
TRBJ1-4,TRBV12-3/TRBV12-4,CASSLFSSPNEKLFF
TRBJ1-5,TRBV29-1,CSVELEGAGQPQHF
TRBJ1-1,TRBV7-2,CASSLVPSNTEAFF
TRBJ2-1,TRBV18,CASSPVGQGYEQFF
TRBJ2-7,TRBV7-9,CASSFPQGGSYEQYF
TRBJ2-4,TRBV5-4,CASSLGEERTKNIQYF
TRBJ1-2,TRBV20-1,CSGAGSVVVGGYTF
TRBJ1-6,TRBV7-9,CASSSMTGGISPLHF
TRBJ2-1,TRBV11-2,CASSTTTGPYNEQFF
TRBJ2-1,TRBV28,CASSLYGRDSDNEQFF
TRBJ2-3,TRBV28,CASSLGLAGGPPGTQYF
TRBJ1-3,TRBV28,CASSFSGGYSGNTIYF
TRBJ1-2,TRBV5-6,CASSYTGTNYGYTF
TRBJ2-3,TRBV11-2,CASSSIRGREDTQYF
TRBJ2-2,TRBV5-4,CASSMTQGVAGELFF
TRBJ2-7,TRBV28,CASSPRETPTEQYF
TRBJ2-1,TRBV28,CASSVAGGPNNEQFF